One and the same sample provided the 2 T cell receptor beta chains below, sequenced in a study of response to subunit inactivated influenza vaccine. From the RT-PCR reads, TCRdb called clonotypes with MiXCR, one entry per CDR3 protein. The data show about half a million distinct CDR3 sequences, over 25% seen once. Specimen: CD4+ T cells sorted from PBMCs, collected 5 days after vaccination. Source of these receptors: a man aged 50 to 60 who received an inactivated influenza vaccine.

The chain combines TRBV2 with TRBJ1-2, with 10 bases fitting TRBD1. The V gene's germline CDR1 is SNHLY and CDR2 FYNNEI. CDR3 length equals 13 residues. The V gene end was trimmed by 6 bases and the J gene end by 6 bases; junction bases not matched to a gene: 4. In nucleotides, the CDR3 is TGTGCCAGCAGCCGGGACAGGGGTGATGGCTACACCTTC. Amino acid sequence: CASSRDRGDGYTF.

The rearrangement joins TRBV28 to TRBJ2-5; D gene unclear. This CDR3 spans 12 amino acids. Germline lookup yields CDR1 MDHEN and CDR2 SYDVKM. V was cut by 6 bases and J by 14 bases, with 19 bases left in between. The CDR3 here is CASSLKRTSLYF. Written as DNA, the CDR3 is TGTGCCAGCAGCCTAAAAAGGACCTCTCTTTACTTC.